A selection of T cell receptor beta chains follows, all from one sample in a study of T-cell reconstitution after alpha-beta-depleted transplantation in children. In TCRdb, the PCR reads were re-called with MiXCR into one record per CDR3 protein. In the table there are more than 450,000 distinct CDR3 sequences, about a sixth of which are singletons. The sample consisted of PBMCs from the stem cell graft donor, taken from the stem cell graft. These receptors all come from a human donor who donated a stem cell graft to a child with acute lymphoblastic leukemia. Each CDR3 is given with its conserved first and last residue. Each record gives: clone size, J gene, D gene, CDR3 length, V gene, CDR3 DNA, CDR3 protein. The D gene is left open where the match is weak. The size field is filled for only some rows; it gives once, few, many or a size class.

.,TRBJ2-1,.,13,TRBV5-1,TGCGCCAGCAGCGTAGGAGGGGGCCCTGAGCAGTTCTTC,CASSVGGGPEQFF
few,TRBJ1-2,.,16,TRBV4-1,TGCGCCAGCAGCCGGATATCTGCTGACAGCCTCTATGGCTACACCTTC,CASSRISADSLYGYTF
few,TRBJ2-7,.,15,TRBV21-1,TGTGCCAGCAGAGCCCCTGAGAGGTGGCACTACGAGCAGTACTTC,CASRAPERWHYEQYF
.,TRBJ2-7,.,12,TRBV29-1,TGCAGCGTGGGGGACACTCCTTACGAGCAGTACTTC,CSVGDTPYEQYF
.,TRBJ2-7,TRBD1,15,TRBV6-1,TGTGCCAGCAGATCCGGGACAGGGGTTCTTTACGAGCAGTACTTC,CASRSGTGVLYEQYF
few,TRBJ2-7,TRBD2,15,TRBV10-3,TGTGCCATCGGACTAGCGGGAGGGGTAGTCCACGAGCAGTACTTC,CAIGLAGGVVHEQYF
many,TRBJ2-7,.,13,TRBV12-3/TRBV12-4,TGTGCCAGCAGTTTAGGGACTGGCTACGAGCAGTACTTC,CASSLGTGYEQYF
.,TRBJ2-5,TRBD2,14,TRBV5-1,TGCGCCAGCAGCTTTGGCGGGAGAGAAGAGACCCAGTACTTC,CASSFGGREETQYF
.,TRBJ2-2,.,15,TRBV18,TGTGCCAGCTCACCACGAGGGGCGGACACCGGGGAGCTGTTTTTT,CASSPRGADTGELFF
.,TRBJ1-1,.,14,TRBV20-1,TGCAGTGCTAGAGTACAGGGCATGAACACTGAAGCTTTCTTT,CSARVQGMNTEAFF
.,TRBJ2-7,.,11,TRBV6-5,TGTGCCGGCAGAAAACGGGGAAAGCAGTACTTC,CAGRKRGKQYF
many,TRBJ2-7,.,12,TRBV5-1,TGCGCCAGCAGTGGAGAATCCTACGAGCAGTACTTC,CASSGESYEQYF
.,TRBJ2-1,.,16,TRBV3-1,TGTGCCAGCAGCCAGTTACGGGAAGGGAATTACAATGAGCAGTTCTTC,CASSQLREGNYNEQFF
.,TRBJ2-5,TRBD2,12,TRBV29-1,TGCAGCGTTGAGCCTAGCGGGAAGACCCAGTACTTC,CSVEPSGKTQYF
.,TRBJ1-2,.,17,TRBV9,TGTGCCAGCAGCCCCCGAGGGGAGCTCCCCCACGAGGACGGCTACACCTTC,CASSPRGELPHEDGYTF
few,TRBJ2-2,.,15,TRBV7-9,TGTGCCAGCAGCTTCTGGGGCTTCGGCACCGGGGAGCTGTTTTTT,CASSFWGFGTGELFF
.,TRBJ1-2,TRBD1,16,TRBV29-1,TGCAGCGCCGGGACCCTCTCAGGGGGAGCAAACTATGGCTACACCTTC,CSAGTLSGGANYGYTF
.,TRBJ1-5,TRBD1,17,TRBV7-9,TGTGCCAGCAGCTCACCCCGGGACAGGGACCCCAATCAGCCCCAGCATTTT,CASSSPRDRDPNQPQHF
.,TRBJ1-1,.,16,TRBV7-8,TGTGCCAGCAGCTTAAAGGGGCTAGTATTGAACACTGAAGCTTTCTTT,CASSLKGLVLNTEAFF
.,TRBJ2-4,TRBD2,19,TRBV5-1,TGCGCCAGCAGCTTTTATCCCAAGCGGGAGGGCCCCCAGACTAACATTCAGTACTTC,CASSFYPKREGPQTNIQYF
.,TRBJ2-7,.,16,TRBV12-3/TRBV12-4,TGTGCCAGCAGGCCTGGGAGGGACAGGTCGGGCTACGAGCAGTACTTC,CASRPGRDRSGYEQYF
few,TRBJ2-1,TRBD2,17,TRBV5-1,TGCGCCAGCGTCGAGGGACTAGCGGGGGTTAAAGACAATGAGCAGTTCTTC,CASVEGLAGVKDNEQFF
.,TRBJ2-7,.,14,TRBV27,TGTGCCAGCTCGTATGACGGGTTTTACTACGAGCAGTACTTC,CASSYDGFYYEQYF
few,TRBJ2-1,.,13,TRBV5-1,TGCGCCAGCAGCTTGGACGCGGGGAGTGAGCAGTTCTTC,CASSLDAGSEQFF
few,TRBJ2-7,.,13,TRBV3-1,TGTGCCAGCAGCCGGGGGGACGGGTACGAGCAGTACTTC,CASSRGDGYEQYF
few,TRBJ2-1,TRBD2,16,TRBV29-1,TGCAGCGCCTGGTGGGCACTAGCGGGAGTAGGGAATGAGCAGTTCTTC,CSAWWALAGVGNEQFF
few,TRBJ1-1,.,17,TRBV7-8,TGTGCCAGCAGCTTCCTGGACAGACCAACCCACCACACTGAAGCTTTCTTT,CASSFLDRPTHHTEAFF
.,TRBJ2-3,.,17,TRBV21-1,TGTGCCAGCAGCAACTCAAGCGGGAGTGGCGGCACAGATACGCAGTATTTT,CASSNSSGSGGTDTQYF
.,TRBJ2-7,TRBD2,17,TRBV7-2,TGTGCCAGCAGCTACGCTGGACTAGCGGTTGACTCCTACGAGCAGTACTTC,CASSYAGLAVDSYEQYF
.,TRBJ2-5,TRBD2,15,TRBV12-3/TRBV12-4,TGTGCCATCTCCGTGAGGGGCGGGAGCCGGGAGACCCAGTACTTC,CAISVRGGSRETQYF
.,TRBJ2-1,.,12,TRBV5-1,TGCGCCAGCCGGGAGTCCTACAATGAGCAGTTCTTC,CASRESYNEQFF
few,TRBJ2-7,TRBD1,15,TRBV5-1,TGCGCCAGCAGACACGGGACAGGGCCCTCCTACGAGCAGTACTTC,CASRHGTGPSYEQYF
.,TRBJ2-1,.,13,TRBV5-4,TGTGCCAGCAGCTTGGGGGATTGGGATGAGCAGTTCTTC,CASSLGDWDEQFF
few,TRBJ1-5,.,14,TRBV12-3/TRBV12-4,TGTGCCAGCAGTTCTAATCCGGGGGCCCAGCCCCAGCATTTT,CASSSNPGAQPQHF
.,TRBJ2-7,.,14,TRBV4-1,TGCGCCAGCAGCCAATACCCGATGTCCTACGAGCAGTACTTC,CASSQYPMSYEQYF
.,TRBJ2-7,.,17,TRBV3-1,TGTGCCAGCAGCCAAGACACGAGGGGATCAAGCTCCTACGAGCAGTACTTC,CASSQDTRGSSSYEQYF
few,TRBJ1-2,TRBD1,16,TRBV7-3,TGTGCCAGCAGCTTAACTCCCGGACAGGGGGCGCGAGGCTACACCTTC,CASSLTPGQGARGYTF
.,TRBJ2-3,.,15,TRBV6-1,TGTGCCAGCAAAGAGCGACTGACAAACACAGATACGCAGTATTTT,CASKERLTNTDTQYF